These T cell receptor beta chains were read from a single sample in a study of blood T cell repertoires in COVID-19. The data were produced by immunoSEQ multiplex PCR, yet TCRdb's version contains in-frame clones alone and is incomplete. The sample carries approximately 49,000 clones, around nine tenths recorded once. Input material: peripheral blood. The receptor set was obtained from a man aged 45 to 65 with acute or convalescent COVID-19. Each CDR3 is given with its conserved first and last residue. Each record gives: J gene, D gene, clone size, V gene, CDR3 DNA, CDR3 protein. D genes are given only for firm matches. The size entry is marked missing in some rows and otherwise reads once, few, many or a size class.

>TRBJ1-1|-|-|TRBV15
TGTGCCACCAGCAGAGATTCGGAAGGGGCCACTGAAGCTTTCTTT
CATSRDSEGATEAFF
>TRBJ1-2|TRBD1|-|TRBV10-3
TGTGCCATCAGGGCGACAGGGCGAGACGATGGCTACACCTTC
CAIRATGRDDGYTF
>TRBJ2-1|-|-|TRBV7-7
TGTGCTAGCAGCTTAGTCTCTACTCGGAGCTCCTACAATGAGCAGTTCTTC
CASSLVSTRSSYNEQFF
>TRBJ2-1|-|-|TRBV6-5
TGTGCCAGCAGTTATGGCCCCTCGACCTACAATGAGCAGTTCTTC
CASSYGPSTYNEQFF
>TRBJ2-3|-|-|TRBV27
TGTGCCAGCAGTAGACAACTTTTATCCACAGATACGCAGTATTTT
CASSRQLLSTDTQYF
>TRBJ2-2|-|-|TRBV6-2/TRBV6-3
TGTGCCAGCAGCCCCGGATCTACACCCTCCGGGATGGTGTTTTTT
CASSPGSTPSGMVFF
>TRBJ1-1|-|-|TRBV6-5
TGTGCCAGCAGTTACTCTATATCGGGGAACACTGAAGCTTTCTTT
CASSYSISGNTEAFF
>TRBJ2-1|-|-|TRBV24-1
TGTGCCACCAGTGATATTGGACAGACACGGGATGAGCAGTTCTTC
CATSDIGQTRDEQFF
>TRBJ2-7|TRBD1|-|TRBV5-1
TGCGCCAGCAGCCCGGGACAGAATTCCTACGAGCAGTACTTC
CASSPGQNSYEQYF
>TRBJ2-3|TRBD2|-|TRBV6-5
TGTGCCAGCACGTGGACTAGCGGGAGTGGAGATACGCAGTATTTT
CASTWTSGSGDTQYF
>TRBJ2-1|-|-|TRBV6-6
TGTGCCAGCAGTTACGGCAACGCCAATGAGCAGTTCTTC
CASSYGNANEQFF
>TRBJ2-3|TRBD1|-|TRBV5-1
TGCGCCAGCAGCTTGATCCAGAGGGGGCCTACCACAGATACGCAGTATTTT
CASSLIQRGPTTDTQYF
>TRBJ2-2|-|few|TRBV2
TGTGCCAGGGAAAACAGGGACACCGGGGAGCTGTTTTTT
CARENRDTGELFF
>TRBJ1-5|-|-|TRBV4-1
TGCGCCAGCAGCCAATGGGACACGCGCAATCAGCCCCAGCATTTT
CASSQWDTRNQPQHF
>TRBJ2-3|-|-|TRBV28
TGTGCCAGCAGCCAGCAGGGGGGTGGCAAGGATACGCAGTATTTT
CASSQQGGGKDTQYF
>TRBJ1-1|TRBD1|-|TRBV9
TGTGCCAGCAGCGCGACAGGGTACACTGAAGCTTTCTTT
CASSATGYTEAFF
>TRBJ1-2|TRBD1|-|TRBV7-3
TGTGCCAGCAGCGCCCACAGACAGGGGAACTATGGCTACACCTTC
CASSAHRQGNYGYTF
>TRBJ1-5|-|-|TRBV19
TGTGCCAGTAGTGGGAAGGCAGGGGATAGCAATCAGCCCCAGCATTTT
CASSGKAGDSNQPQHF
>TRBJ2-3|TRBD2|-|TRBV10-3
TGTGCCATCCTAGCGGGTTCTACAGATACGCAGTATTTT
CAILAGSTDTQYF
>TRBJ2-1|TRBD2|-|TRBV7-9
TGTGCCAGCAGCTTAGGAGGACTAGGAGCTTTCAATGAGCAGTTCTTC
CASSLGGLGAFNEQFF
>TRBJ2-3|-|-|TRBV5-1
TGCGCCAGCAGCTTGGAAGACAACTGGTCCGGCACAGATACGCAGTATTTT
CASSLEDNWSGTDTQYF
>TRBJ1-1|-|-|TRBV9
TGTGCCAGCAGCCCCAGACATTCCGGGGACACTGAAGCTTTCTTT
CASSPRHSGDTEAFF
>TRBJ2-1|-|-|TRBV28
TGTGCCAGCAGTTTACGCGTTAGCGGAATATCCTCCTACAATGAGCAGTTCTTC
CASSLRVSGISSYNEQFF
>TRBJ2-2|TRBD2|-|TRBV14
TGTGCCAGCAGCCAAGCTGGCGGGGGGGCAGCCGGGGAGCTGTTTTTT
CASSQAGGGAAGELFF
>TRBJ1-3|TRBD1|-|TRBV11-2
TGTGCCAGCAGCCCACAGGGGGCTGGAAACACCATATATTTT
CASSPQGAGNTIYF
>TRBJ1-5|-|-|TRBV9
TGTGCCAGCAGCCCAAGAATAGATCAGCCCCAGCATTTT
CASSPRIDQPQHF
>TRBJ1-5|-|-|TRBV7-8
TGTGCCAGCAGCCCCAGGAGGATTAGCAATCAGCCCCAGCATTTT
CASSPRRISNQPQHF
>TRBJ2-7|-|-|TRBV6-5
TGTGCCAGCACCTCTCGGGGGGCCAGTTCCTACGAGCAGTACTTC
CASTSRGASSYEQYF
>TRBJ2-3|TRBD2|-|TRBV12-3/TRBV12-4
TGTGCCAGCAGGACTAGCGGGAGAGATACGCAGTATTTT
CASRTSGRDTQYF
>TRBJ2-3|-|-|TRBV30
TGTGCCTGGAGTGAAGGCTGGGCCGGGGAAGATACGCAGTATTTT
CAWSEGWAGEDTQYF
>TRBJ1-5|-|-|TRBV6-5
TGTGCCAGCAGCCAGGGGCAGGATGTTCAGCCCCAGCATTTT
CASSQGQDVQPQHF
>TRBJ1-3|-|-|TRBV7-9
TGTGCCAGCAGCTCACAGGGTGCCGGAAACACCATATATTTT
CASSSQGAGNTIYF
>TRBJ1-2|-|-|TRBV6-5
TGTGCCACTTGGGCCAGGGAAAGCTACACCTTC
CATWARESYTF
>TRBJ1-2|-|-|TRBV11-2
TGTGCCAGCGCTCCACTAGCCGCTAACTATGGCTACACCTTC
CASAPLAANYGYTF
>TRBJ2-7|TRBD2|-|TRBV9
TGTGCCAGCAGCGTAGTTCCAGCGGGGGGGCGGAACGAGCAGTACTTC
CASSVVPAGGRNEQYF
>TRBJ1-6|TRBD1|-|TRBV9
TGTGCCAGCAGCTATACAGGGGCGGATTCACCCCTCCACTTT
CASSYTGADSPLHF
>TRBJ2-5|TRBD1|-|TRBV7-3
TGTGCCAGCAGCTTCCCCGGGGACAGGGGGCCAGAGACCCAGTACTTC
CASSFPGDRGPETQYF
>TRBJ2-7|-|-|TRBV10-3
TGTGCCATCAAGTCCGGGAACGATTACGAGCAGTACTTC
CAIKSGNDYEQYF
>TRBJ2-5|-|-|TRBV2
TGTGCCAGCAGACGGGACCAAGAGACCCAGTACTTC
CASRRDQETQYF
>TRBJ1-4|-|-|TRBV4-1
TGCGCCAGCAGCCAAGTCGGAGGAACTAATGAAAAACTGTTTTTT
CASSQVGGTNEKLFF
>TRBJ2-7|-|-|TRBV2
TGTGCCAGCAGTGACCAGGGCCGCAGCTCCTACGAGCAGTACTTC
CASSDQGRSSYEQYF
>TRBJ2-3|TRBD2|-|TRBV18
TGTGCCAGCTCACTAATGGCTAGCGGGAGACAGGCGGGCACAGATACGCAGTATTTT
CASSLMASGRQAGTDTQYF
>TRBJ2-1|-|medium-sized|TRBV5-6
TGTGCCAGCAGCTTAACAGGGAACTACAATGAGCAGTTCTTC
CASSLTGNYNEQFF
>TRBJ1-1|TRBD1|-|TRBV5-4
TGTGCCAGCAGCTCCGGACAGGGGAGCACTGAAGCTTTCTTT
CASSSGQGSTEAFF
>TRBJ1-5|-|-|TRBV14
TGTGCCAGCAGCCGGGTGGAGGCGGTATATAGCAATCAGCCCCAGCATTTT
CASSRVEAVYSNQPQHF
>TRBJ1-1|-|once|TRBV27
TGTGCCAGCAGTCCGTTACTGAGCGTGAACACTGAAGCTTTCTTT
CASSPLLSVNTEAFF
>TRBJ1-1|TRBD1|-|TRBV28
TGTGCCAGCAGTTTCTCCTACAGGGGCACTGAAGCTTTCTTT
CASSFSYRGTEAFF
>TRBJ2-7|-|-|TRBV7-2
TGTGCCAGCACCCCGAGCGGGCTTAACGGCTACGAGCAGTACTTC
CASTPSGLNGYEQYF
>TRBJ1-1|-|-|TRBV3-1/TRBV3-2
TGTGCCAGCAGCCAAAAGGGGAGGAGTGCTGAAGCTTTCTTT
CASSQKGRSAEAFF
>TRBJ1-1|-|-|TRBV29-1
TGCAGCGTTGAAATCGGGAGTGAGGAGGTAGGAGCTTTCTTT
CSVEIGSEEVGAFF
>TRBJ2-3|-|-|TRBV11-3
TGTGCCAGCAGCCCCCGGACAGCTACAGATACGCAGTATTTT
CASSPRTATDTQYF
>TRBJ2-1|TRBD2|once|TRBV27
TGTGCCAGCAGTTTACTTGCGGGAGGGCTTGAGCAGTTCTTC
CASSLLAGGLEQFF
>TRBJ1-4|-|-|TRBV6-5
TGTGCCAGCACCCGAAACGGGGATACTAATGAAAAACTGTTTTTT
CASTRNGDTNEKLFF